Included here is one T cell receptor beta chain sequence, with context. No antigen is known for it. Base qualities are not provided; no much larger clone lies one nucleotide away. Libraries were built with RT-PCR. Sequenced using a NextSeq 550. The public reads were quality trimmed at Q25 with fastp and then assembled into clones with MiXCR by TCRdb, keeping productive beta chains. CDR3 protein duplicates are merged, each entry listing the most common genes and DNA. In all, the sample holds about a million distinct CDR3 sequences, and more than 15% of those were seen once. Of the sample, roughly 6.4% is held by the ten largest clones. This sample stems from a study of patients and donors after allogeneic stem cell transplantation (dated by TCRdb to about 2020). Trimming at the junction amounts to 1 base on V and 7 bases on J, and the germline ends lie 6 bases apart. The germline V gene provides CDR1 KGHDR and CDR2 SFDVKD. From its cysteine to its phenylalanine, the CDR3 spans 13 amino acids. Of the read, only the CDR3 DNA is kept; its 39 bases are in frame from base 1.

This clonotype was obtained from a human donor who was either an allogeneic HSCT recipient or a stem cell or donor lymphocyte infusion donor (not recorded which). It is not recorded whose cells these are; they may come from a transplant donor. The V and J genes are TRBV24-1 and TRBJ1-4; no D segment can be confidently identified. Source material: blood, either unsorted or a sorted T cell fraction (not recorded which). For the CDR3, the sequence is CATSDFAGEKLFF. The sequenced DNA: TGTGCCACCAGTGATTTCGCAGGTGAAAAACTGTTTTTT.